This TCR beta chain came from a study of shared clonotypes between healthy human individuals. Overall study findings and caveats: Rarefaction exposed incomplete sorted-subset sequencing despite large depth.

This clone was recorded once. The antigen is unknown. This CDR3 contains 13 residues. Looked up from germline, CDR1 is ENHRY and CDR2 is SYGVKD. The ends were cut back, 6 bases at V and 3 bases at J, with 8 bases in the middle. Profiled with immunoSEQ multiplex PCR; TCRdb holds only in-frame clones, not every one. The sample holds some 2,100,000 clones, more than 90% seen once. This chain connects TRBV10-3 to TRBJ2-2; no clear D gene. This clonotype was sampled from a man between 18 and 29 years old in good health. Sequencing was performed on naive CD4+ T cells sorted from blood. Indicated subset: CD45RA+ positively selected. CDR3 region: CAIRTQDTGELFF. CDR3 nucleotides: TGTGCCATCAGGACCCAGGACACCGGGGAGCTGTTTTTT.